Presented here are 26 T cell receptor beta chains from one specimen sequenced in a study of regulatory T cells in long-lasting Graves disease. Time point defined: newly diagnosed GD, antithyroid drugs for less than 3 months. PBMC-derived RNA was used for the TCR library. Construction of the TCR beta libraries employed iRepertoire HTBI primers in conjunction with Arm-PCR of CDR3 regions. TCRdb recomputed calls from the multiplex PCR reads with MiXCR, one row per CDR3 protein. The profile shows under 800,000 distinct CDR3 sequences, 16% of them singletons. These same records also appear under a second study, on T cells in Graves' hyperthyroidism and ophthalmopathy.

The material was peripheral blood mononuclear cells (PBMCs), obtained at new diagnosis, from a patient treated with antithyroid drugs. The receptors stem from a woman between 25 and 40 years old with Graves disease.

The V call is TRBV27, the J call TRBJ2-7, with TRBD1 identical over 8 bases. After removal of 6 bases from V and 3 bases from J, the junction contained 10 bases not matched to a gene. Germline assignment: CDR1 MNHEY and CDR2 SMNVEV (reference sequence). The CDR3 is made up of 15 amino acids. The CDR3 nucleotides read TGTGCCAGCAGCCCCGACAGGGGTGAACACTACGAGCAGTACTTC. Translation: CASSPDRGEHYEQYF.

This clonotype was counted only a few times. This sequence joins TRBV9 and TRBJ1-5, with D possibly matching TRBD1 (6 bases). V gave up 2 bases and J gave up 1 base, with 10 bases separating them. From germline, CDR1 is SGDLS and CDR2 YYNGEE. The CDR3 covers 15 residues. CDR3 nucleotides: TGTGCCAGCAGCGTGTCAGGGGAGAGCAATCAGCCCCAGCATTTT. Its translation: CASSVSGESNQPQHF.

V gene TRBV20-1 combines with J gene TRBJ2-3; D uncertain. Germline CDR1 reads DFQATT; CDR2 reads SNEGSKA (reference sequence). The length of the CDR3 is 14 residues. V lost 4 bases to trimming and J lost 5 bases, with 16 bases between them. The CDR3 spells CSATRGWIGDTQYF. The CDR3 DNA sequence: TGCAGTGCTACACGAGGTTGGATAGGAGATACGCAGTATTTT.

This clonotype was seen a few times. In nucleotides, the CDR3 is TGTGCCAGCAGTGATTGGACGGGAGGGAGCAATAAAGAGACCCAGTACTTC. This translates into CASSDWTGGSNKETQYF. The rearrangement links TRBV27 to TRBJ2-5; 8 nucleotides agree with TRBD2. Germline CDR1 MNHEY, CDR2 SMNVEV (reference sequence). CDR3 length: 17 amino acids. V lost 5 bases to trimming and J lost 3 bases; unmatched junction nucleotides: 14.

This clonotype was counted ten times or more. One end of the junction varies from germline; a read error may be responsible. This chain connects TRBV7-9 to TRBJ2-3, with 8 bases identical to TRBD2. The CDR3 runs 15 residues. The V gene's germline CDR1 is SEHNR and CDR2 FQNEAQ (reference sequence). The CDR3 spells CASSPLAGATDTQYF. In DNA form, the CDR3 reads TGCGCCAGCAGCCCCCTAGCGGGTGCCACAGATACGCAGTATTTT.

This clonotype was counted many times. In DNA form, the CDR3 reads TGTGCCAGCAGTGATGCTAGCGGGTCCGCGAGGCAGTTCTTC. This gives the protein CASSDASGSARQFF. This chain uses TRBV2 with TRBJ2-1, with TRBD2 matching over 8 bases. Trimming cost V 3 bases and J 12 bases; bases outside gene matches: 10. The germline CDR1 and CDR2 sequences are SNHLY and FYNNEI. CDR3 length equals 14 residues.

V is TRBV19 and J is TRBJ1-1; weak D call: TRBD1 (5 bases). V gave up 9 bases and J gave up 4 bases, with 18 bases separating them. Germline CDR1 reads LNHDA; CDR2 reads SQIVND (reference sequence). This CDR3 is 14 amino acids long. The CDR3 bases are TGTGCCAGCGATTGGGGGGGTGCTGGCACTGAAGCTTTCTTT. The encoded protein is CASDWGGAGTEAFF.

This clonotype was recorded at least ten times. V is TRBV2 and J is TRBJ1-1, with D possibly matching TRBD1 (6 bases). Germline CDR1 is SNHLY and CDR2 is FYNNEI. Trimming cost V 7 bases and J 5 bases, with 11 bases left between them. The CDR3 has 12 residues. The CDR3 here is CASMGGGTEAFF. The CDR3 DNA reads TGTGCCAGCATGGGGGGCGGTACTGAAGCTTTCTTT. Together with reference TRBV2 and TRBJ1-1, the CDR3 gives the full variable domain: EPEVTQTPSHQVTQMGQEVILRCVPISNHLYFYWYRQILGQKVEFLVSFYNNEISEKSEIFDDQFSVERPDGSNFTLKIRSTKLEDSAMYFCASMGGGTEAFFGQGTRLTVV.

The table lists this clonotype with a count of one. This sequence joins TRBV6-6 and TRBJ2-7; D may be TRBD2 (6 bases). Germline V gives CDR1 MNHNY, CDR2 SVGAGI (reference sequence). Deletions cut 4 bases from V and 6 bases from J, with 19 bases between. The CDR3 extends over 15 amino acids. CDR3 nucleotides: TGTGCCAGCAGTTCCCGGAGGGGAAGAATTGGCGAGCAGTACTTC. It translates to CASSSRRGRIGEQYF.

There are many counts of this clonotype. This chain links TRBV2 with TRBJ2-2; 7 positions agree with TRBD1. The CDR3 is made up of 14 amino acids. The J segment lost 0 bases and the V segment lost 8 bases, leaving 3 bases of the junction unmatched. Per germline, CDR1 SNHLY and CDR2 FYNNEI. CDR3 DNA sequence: TGTGCCAGCGCTGGGACAGCGAACACCGGGGAGCTGTTTTTT. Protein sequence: CASAGTANTGELFF.

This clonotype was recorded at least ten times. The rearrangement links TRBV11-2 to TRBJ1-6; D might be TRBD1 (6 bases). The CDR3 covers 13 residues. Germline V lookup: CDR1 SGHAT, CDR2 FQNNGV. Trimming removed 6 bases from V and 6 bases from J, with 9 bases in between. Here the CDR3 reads CASSRQVNSPLHF. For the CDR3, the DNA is TGTGCCAGCAGTCGACAGGTTAATTCACCCCTCCACTTT.

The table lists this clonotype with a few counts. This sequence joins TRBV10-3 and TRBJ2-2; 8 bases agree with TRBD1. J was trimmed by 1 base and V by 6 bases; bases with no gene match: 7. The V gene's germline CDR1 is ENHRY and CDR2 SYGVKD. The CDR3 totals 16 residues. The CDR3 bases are TGTGCCATCAGCGAAGGACAGGGAGGGAACACCGGGGAGCTGTTTTTT. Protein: CAISEGQGGNTGELFF.

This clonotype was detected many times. This CDR3 is CASSRNRAAEQYF. In nucleotides, the CDR3 is TGTGCCAGCAGTCGCAACAGGGCCGCCGAGCAGTACTTC. The chain joins TRBV6-2 or TRBV6-3 to TRBJ2-7; TRBD1 is a possible D gene (6 bases). The CDR3 contains 13 residues. CDR1 and CDR2 (germline): MNHEY, SVGEGT. Trimming stripped 5 bases from V and 6 bases from J, with 14 bases between.

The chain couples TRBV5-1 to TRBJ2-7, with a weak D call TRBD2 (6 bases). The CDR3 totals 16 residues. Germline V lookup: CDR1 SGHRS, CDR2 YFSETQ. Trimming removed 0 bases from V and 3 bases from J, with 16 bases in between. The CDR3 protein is CASSLAWGSGFYEQYF. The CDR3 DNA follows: TGCGCCAGCAGCTTGGCCTGGGGTAGCGGATTCTACGAGCAGTACTTC.

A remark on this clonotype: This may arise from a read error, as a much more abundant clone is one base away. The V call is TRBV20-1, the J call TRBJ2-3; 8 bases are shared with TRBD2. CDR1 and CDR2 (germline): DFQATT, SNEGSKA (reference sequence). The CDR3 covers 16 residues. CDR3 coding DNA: TGCAGTGCTAGAGATCCCGGCGGGAGGTCTACAGATACGCGGTATTTT. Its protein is CSARDPGGRSTDTRYF.

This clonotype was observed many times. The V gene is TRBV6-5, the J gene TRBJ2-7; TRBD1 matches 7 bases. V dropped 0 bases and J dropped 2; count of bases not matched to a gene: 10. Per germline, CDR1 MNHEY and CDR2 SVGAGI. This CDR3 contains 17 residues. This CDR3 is CASSYSAPGQSAYEQYF. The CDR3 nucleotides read TGTGCCAGCAGTTACTCGGCTCCGGGACAGAGCGCCTACGAGCAGTACTTC.

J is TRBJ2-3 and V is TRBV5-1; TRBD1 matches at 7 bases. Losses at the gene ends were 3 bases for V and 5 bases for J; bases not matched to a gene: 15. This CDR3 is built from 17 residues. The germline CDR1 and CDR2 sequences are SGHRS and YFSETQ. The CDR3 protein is CASSSSPTGQAGDTQYF. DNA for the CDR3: TGCGCCAGCAGCTCCTCACCCACTGGACAGGCAGGAGATACGCAGTATTTT.

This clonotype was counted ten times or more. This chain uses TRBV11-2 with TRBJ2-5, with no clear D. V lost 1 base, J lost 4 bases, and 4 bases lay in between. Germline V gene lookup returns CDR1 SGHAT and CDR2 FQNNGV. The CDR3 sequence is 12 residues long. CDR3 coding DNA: TGTGCCAGCAGCTTAGCGACAGAGACCCAGTACTTC. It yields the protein CASSLATETQYF.

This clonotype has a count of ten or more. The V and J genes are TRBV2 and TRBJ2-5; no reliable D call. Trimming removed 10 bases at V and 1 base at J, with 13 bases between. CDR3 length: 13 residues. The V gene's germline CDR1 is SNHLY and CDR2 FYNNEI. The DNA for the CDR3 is TGTGCCACCCGACGCGCCCTCCAAGAGACCCAGTACTTC. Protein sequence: CATRRALQETQYF.

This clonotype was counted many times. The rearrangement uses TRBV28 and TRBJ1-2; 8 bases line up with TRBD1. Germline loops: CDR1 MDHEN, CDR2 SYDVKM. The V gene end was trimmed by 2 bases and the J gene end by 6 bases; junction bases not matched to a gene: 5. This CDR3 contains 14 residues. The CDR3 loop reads CASSLMDREHGYTF. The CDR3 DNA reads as TGTGCCAGCAGTTTAATGGACAGGGAACATGGCTACACCTTC.

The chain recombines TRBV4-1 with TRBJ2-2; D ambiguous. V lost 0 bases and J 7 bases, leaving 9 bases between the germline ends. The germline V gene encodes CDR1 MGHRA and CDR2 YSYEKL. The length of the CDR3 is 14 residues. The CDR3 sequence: CASSQDDFGGELFF. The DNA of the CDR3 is TGCGCCAGCAGCCAAGACGACTTTGGCGGGGAGCTGTTTTTT.

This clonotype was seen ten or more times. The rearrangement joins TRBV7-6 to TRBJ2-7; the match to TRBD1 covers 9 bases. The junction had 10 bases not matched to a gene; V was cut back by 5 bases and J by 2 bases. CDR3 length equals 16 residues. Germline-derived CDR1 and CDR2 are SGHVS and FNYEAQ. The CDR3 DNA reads TGTGCCAGCAGCGCAGAACAGGGGGCCTTCACCTACGAGCAGTACTTC. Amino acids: CASSAEQGAFTYEQYF.

Written as DNA, the CDR3 is TGTGCCATCAGTGAAATCAGGGGATCTTCACCCCTCCACTTT. It encodes CAISEIRGSSPLHF. The chain employs TRBV10-3 and TRBJ1-6, with a tentative D call TRBD1 (6 bases). V shed 3 bases and J shed 9 bases, with 12 bases lying between them. Germline V CDR1 and CDR2: ENHRY, SYGVKD. The CDR3 sequence is 14 residues long.

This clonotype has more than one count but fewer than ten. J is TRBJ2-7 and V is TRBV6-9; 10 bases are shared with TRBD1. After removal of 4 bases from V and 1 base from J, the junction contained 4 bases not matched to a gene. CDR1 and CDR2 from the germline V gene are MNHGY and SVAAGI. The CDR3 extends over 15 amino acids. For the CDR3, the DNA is TGTGCCAGCAGTTTTCCGGGACAGGGGTCCTACGAGCAGTACTTC. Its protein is CASSFPGQGSYEQYF.

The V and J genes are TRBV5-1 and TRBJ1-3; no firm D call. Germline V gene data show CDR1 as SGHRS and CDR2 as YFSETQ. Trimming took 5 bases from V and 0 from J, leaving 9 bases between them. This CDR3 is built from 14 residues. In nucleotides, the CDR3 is TGCGCCAGCAGGCGAGACGGCTCTGGAAACACCATATATTTT. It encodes CASRRDGSGNTIYF. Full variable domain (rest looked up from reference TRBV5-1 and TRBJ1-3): KAGVTQTPRYLIKTRGQQVTLSCSPISGHRSVSWYQQTPGQGLQFLFEYFSETQRNKGNFPGRFSGRQFSNSRSEMNVSTLELGDSALYLCASRRDGSGNTIYFGEGSWLTVV.

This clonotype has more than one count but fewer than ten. The CDR3 here is CASSLSRDRGRGYTF. The CDR3 DNA reads as TGTGCCAGCAGTTTAAGCCGGGATAGGGGCAGGGGCTACACCTTC. This chain joins TRBV28 and TRBJ1-2, with TRBD1 as a possible D gene (5 bases). The CDR3 runs 15 residues. V shed 2 bases and J shed 8 bases, with 18 bases lying between them. Germline V lookup: CDR1 MDHEN, CDR2 SYDVKM.